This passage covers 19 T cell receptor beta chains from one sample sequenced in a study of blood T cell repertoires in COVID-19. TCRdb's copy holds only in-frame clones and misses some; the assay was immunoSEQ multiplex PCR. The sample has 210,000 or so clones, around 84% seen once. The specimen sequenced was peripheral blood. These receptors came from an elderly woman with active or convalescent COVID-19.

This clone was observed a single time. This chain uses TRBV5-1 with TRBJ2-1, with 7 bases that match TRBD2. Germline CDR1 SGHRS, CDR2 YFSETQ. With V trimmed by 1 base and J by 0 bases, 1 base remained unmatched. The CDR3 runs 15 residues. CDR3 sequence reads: CASSLTSVSYNEQFF. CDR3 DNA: TGCGCCAGCAGCTTGACTAGCGTCTCCTACAATGAGCAGTTCTTC.

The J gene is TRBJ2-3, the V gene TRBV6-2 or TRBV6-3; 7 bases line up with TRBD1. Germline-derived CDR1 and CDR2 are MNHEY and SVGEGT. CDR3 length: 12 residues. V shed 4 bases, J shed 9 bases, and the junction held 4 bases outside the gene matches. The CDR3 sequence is CASSLGQTTQYF. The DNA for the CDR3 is TGTGCCAGCAGTTTGGGACAGACAACGCAGTATTTT.

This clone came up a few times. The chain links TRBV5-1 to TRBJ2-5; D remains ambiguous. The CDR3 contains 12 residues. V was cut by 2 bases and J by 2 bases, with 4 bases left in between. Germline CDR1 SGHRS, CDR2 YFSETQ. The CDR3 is CASSFQQETQYF. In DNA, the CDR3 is TGCGCCAGCAGCTTCCAACAAGAGACCCAGTACTTC.

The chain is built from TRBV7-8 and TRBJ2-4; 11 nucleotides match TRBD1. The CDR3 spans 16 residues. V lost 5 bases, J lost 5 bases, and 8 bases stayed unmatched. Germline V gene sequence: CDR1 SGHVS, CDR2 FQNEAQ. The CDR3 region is CASSGLGQGAENIQYF. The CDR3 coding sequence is TGTGCCAGCAGCGGTCTCGGACAGGGGGCGGAAAACATTCAGTACTTC.

The CDR3 reads CASSQATTYNEQFF. The CDR3 DNA reads TGTGCCAGTAGTCAGGCTACCACGTACAATGAGCAGTTCTTC. The genes are TRBV19 and TRBJ2-1; D uncertain. CDR3 length: 14 residues. The ends were cut back, 5 bases at V and 4 bases at J, with 12 bases in the middle. Germline V gene data show CDR1 as LNHDA and CDR2 as SQIVND (reference sequence).

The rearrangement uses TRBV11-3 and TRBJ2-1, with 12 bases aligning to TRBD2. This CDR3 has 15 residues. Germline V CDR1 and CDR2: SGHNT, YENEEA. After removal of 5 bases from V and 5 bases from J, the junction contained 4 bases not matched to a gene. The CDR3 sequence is CASSERTSGNNEQFF. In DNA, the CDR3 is TGTGCCAGCAGCGAGAGGACTAGCGGGAACAATGAGCAGTTCTTC. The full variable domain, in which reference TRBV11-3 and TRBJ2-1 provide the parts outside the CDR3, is EAGVVQSPRYKIIEKKQPVAFWCNPISGHNTLYWYLQNLGQGPELLIRYENEEAVDDSQLPKDRFSAERLKGVDSTLKIQPAELGDSAVYLCASSERTSGNNEQFFGPGTRLTVL.

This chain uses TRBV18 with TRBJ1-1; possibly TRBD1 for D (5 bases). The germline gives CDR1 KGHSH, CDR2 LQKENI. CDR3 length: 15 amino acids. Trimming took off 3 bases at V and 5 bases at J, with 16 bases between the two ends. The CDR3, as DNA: TGTGCCAGCTCACCGGCAGGGATTGGGGGGACTGAAGCTTTCTTT. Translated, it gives CASSPAGIGGTEAFF.

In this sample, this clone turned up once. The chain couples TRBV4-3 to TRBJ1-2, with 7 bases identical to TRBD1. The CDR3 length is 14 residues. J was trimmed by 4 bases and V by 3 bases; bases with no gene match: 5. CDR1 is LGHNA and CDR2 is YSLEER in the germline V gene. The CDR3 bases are TGCGCCAGCAGCCAGGGCACAGGGGCCTATGGCTACACCTTC. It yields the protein CASSQGTGAYGYTF.

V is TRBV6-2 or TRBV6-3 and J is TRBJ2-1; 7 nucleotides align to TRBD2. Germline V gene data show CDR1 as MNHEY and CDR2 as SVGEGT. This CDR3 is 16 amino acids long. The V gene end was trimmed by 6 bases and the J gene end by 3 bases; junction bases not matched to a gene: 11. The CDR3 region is CASSLGLSPLYNEQFF. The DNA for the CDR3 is TGTGCCAGCAGCTTGGGACTATCTCCCCTCTACAATGAGCAGTTCTTC.

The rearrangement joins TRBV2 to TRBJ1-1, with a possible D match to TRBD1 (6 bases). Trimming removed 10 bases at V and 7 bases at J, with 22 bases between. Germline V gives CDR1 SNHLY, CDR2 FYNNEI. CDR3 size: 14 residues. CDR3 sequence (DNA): TGTGCCACCATCCTGCAGACAGGCCTACATGAAGCTTTCTTT. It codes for CATILQTGLHEAFF.

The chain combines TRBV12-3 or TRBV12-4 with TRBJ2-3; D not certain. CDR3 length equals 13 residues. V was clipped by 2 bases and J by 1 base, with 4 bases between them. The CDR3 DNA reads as TGTGCCAGCAGTTTATCCGGCACAGATACGCAGTATTTT. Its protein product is CASSLSGTDTQYF.

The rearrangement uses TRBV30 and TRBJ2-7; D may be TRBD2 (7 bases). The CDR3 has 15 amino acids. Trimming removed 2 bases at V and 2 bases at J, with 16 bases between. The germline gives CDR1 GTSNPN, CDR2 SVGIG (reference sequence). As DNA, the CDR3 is TGTGCCTGGAGTAAGGATAGGGGGGGCCCCTACGAGCAGTACTTC. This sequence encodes CAWSKDRGGPYEQYF.

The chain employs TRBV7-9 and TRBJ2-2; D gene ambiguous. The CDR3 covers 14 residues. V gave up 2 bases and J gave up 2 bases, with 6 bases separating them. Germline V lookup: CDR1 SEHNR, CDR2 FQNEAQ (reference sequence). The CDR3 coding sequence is TGTGCCAGCAGCTTAAACAGCAACACCGGGGAGCTGTTTTTT. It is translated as CASSLNSNTGELFF.

The CDR3 DNA sequence: TGTGCCAGCAGCTTCGGGAGCTCCTACGAGCAGTACTTC. It translates to CASSFGSSYEQYF. The chain has TRBV5-5 and TRBJ2-7; the D gene is possibly TRBD2 (6 bases). Germline loops: CDR1 SGHKS, CDR2 YYEKEE (reference sequence). The CDR3 length is 13 residues. V was clipped by 2 bases and J by 0 bases, with 6 bases between them. Full variable domain (rest looked up from reference TRBV5-5 and TRBJ2-7): DAGVTQSPTHLIKTRGQQVTLRCSPISGHKSVSWYQQVLGQGPQFIFQYYEKEERGRGNFPDRFSARQFPNYSSELNVNALLLGDSALYLCASSFGSSYEQYFGPGTRLTVT.

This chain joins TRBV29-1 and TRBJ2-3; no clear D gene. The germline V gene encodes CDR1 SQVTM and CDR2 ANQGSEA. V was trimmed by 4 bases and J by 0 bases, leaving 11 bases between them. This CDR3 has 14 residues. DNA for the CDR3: TGCAGCGTTGCCCCCACATCTAGCACAGATACGCAGTATTTT. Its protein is CSVAPTSSTDTQYF.

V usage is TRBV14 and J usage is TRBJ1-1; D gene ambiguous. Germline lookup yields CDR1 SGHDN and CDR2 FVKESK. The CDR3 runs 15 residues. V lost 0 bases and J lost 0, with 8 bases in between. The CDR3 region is CASSQDPRLNTEAFF. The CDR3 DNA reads TGTGCCAGCAGCCAAGATCCCAGGTTGAACACTGAAGCTTTCTTT.

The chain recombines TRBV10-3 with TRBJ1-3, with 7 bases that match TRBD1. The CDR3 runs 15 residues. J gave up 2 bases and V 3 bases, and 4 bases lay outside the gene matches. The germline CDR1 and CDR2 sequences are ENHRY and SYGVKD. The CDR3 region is CAISERGLTGNTIYF. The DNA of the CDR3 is TGTGCCATCAGTGAAAGGGGGCTCACTGGAAACACCATATATTTT.

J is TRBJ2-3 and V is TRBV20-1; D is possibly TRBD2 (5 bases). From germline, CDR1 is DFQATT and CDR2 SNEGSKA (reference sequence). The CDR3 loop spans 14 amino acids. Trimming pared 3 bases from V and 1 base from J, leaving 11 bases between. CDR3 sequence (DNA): TGCAGTGCTAGTACTAGGAAGGGCACAGATACGCAGTATTTT. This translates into CSASTRKGTDTQYF.

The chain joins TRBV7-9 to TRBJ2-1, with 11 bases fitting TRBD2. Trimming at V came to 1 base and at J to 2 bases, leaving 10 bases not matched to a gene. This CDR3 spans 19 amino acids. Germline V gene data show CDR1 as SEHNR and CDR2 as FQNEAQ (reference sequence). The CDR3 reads CASSLGLAGLLWAYNEQFF. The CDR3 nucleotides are TGTGCCAGCAGCTTAGGACTAGCGGGGCTCCTTTGGGCCTACAATGAGCAGTTCTTC.